One and the same sample provided the 5 T cell receptor beta chains below, sequenced in a study of beta chain features in type 1 diabetes. Study conclusions and caveats: All four CD4+ subsets of Type 1 diabetes patients contained TCRB CDR3s that were moderately but significantly shorter.

The isolated RNA, all of it, was reverse transcribed, so expressed TCRB transcripts were what got sequenced. The method was immunoSEQ multiplex PCR; TCRdb's version includes in-frame clones alone and lacks a portion of them. This sample has 200,000 to 300,000 clones, with 9.5% to 13% found just once. These TCRs' antigens remain unknown. The sequenced sample consisted of naive CD4+ T cells from blood. Receptors were obtained from a man aged 30 to 45 with type 1 diabetes.

This clone was seen a handful of times. V gene TRBV15 combines with J gene TRBJ2-7, with 7 bases aligning to TRBD1. J was trimmed by 3 bases and V by 1 base; bases with no gene match: 3. The CDR3 runs to 14 residues. Looked up from germline, CDR1 is LNHNV and CDR2 is YYDKDF (reference sequence). CDR3 sequence: CATSRVGQDYEQYF. As DNA, the CDR3 is TGTGCCACCAGCAGAGTCGGACAGGACTACGAGCAGTACTTC.

The chain employs TRBV7-6 and TRBJ2-7; 11 positions agree with TRBD2. Germline lookup yields CDR1 SGHVS and CDR2 FNYEAQ. The ends lost 5 bases at V and 0 bases at J; junction bases unmatched: 6. The CDR3 has 16 residues. The CDR3 loop is CASSPQTSGNSYEQYF. For the CDR3, the DNA is TGTGCCAGCAGCCCACAGACTAGCGGGAACTCCTACGAGCAGTACTTC.

The V gene is TRBV7-3, the J gene TRBJ2-3, with TRBD2 as a possible D gene (5 bases). V lost 3 bases and J 0 bases, leaving 10 bases between the germline ends. The CDR3 length is 15 residues. The V gene's germline CDR1 is SGHTA and CDR2 FQGTGA. CDR3 amino acids: CASSFTGSSTDTQYF. Here the CDR3 DNA reads TGTGCCAGCAGCTTTACGGGATCTAGCACAGATACGCAGTATTTT.

This clone was counted a few times. The chain has TRBV18 and TRBJ2-1; TRBD1 aligns across 10 bases. CDR1 and CDR2 from the germline V gene are KGHSH and LQKENI. Losses at the gene ends were 3 bases for V and 9 bases for J; bases not matched to a gene: 8. The CDR3 spans 15 residues. The CDR3 DNA sequence: TGTGCCAGCTCACCCCCGGGACAGGGGTCTGGTGAGCAGTTCTTC. Protein sequence: CASSPPGQGSGEQFF.

V and J are TRBV9 and TRBJ2-7; 9 positions match TRBD1. The CDR3 sequence is 14 residues long. Germline V lookup: CDR1 SGDLS, CDR2 YYNGEE. V shed 5 bases, J shed 2 bases, and the junction held 5 bases outside the gene matches. The CDR3 coding sequence is TGTGCCAGCAGTATTGGGGACAGGGCCTACGAGCAGTACTTC. Translation: CASSIGDRAYEQYF.